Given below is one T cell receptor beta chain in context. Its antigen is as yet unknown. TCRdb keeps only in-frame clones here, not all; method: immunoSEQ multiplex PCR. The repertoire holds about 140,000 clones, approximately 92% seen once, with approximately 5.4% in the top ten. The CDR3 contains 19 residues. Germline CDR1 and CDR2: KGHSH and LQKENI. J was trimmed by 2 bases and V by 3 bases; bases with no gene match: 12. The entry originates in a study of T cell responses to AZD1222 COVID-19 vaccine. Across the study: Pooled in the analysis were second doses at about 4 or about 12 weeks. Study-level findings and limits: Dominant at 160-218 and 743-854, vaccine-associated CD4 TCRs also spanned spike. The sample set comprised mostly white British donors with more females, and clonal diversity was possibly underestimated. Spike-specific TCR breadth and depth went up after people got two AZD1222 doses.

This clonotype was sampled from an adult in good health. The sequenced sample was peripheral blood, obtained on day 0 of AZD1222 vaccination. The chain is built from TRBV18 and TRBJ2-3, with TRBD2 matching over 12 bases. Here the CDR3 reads CASSPRLAGVGASTDTQYF. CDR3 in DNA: TGTGCCAGCTCACCGAGACTAGCGGGAGTGGGGGCCTCCACAGATACGCAGTATTTT.